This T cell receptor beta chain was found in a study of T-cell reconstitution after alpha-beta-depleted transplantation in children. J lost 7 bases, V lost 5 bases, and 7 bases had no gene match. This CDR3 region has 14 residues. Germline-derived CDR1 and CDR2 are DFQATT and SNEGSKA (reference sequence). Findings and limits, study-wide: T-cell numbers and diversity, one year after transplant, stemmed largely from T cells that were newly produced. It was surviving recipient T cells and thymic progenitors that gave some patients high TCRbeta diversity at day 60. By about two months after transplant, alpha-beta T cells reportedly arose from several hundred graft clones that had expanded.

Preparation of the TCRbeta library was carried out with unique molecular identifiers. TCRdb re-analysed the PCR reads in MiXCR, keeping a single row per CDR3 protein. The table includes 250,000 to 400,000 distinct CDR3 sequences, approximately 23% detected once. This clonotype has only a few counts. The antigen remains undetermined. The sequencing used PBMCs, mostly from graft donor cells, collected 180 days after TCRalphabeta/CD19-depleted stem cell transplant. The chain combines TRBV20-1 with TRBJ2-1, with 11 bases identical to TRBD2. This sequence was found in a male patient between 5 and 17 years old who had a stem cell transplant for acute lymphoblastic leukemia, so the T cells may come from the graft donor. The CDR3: CSALRLAGRNEQFF. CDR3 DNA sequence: TGCAGTGCTCTCCGACTAGCGGGAAGGAATGAGCAGTTCTTC.